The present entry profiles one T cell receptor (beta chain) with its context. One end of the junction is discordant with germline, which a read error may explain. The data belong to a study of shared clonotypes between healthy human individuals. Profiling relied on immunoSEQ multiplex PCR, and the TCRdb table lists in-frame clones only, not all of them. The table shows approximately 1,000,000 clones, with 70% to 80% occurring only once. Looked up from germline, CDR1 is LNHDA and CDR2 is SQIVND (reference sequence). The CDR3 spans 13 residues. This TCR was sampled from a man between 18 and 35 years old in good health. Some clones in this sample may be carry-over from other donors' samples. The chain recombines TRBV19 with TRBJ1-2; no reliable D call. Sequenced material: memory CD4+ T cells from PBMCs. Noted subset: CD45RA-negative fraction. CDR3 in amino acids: CASSIKRDTGIAF. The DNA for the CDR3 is TGTGCCAGTAGTATAAAACGGGATACGGGGATCGCCTTC. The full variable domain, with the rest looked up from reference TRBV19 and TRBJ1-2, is DGGITQSPKYLFRKEGQNVTLSCEQNLNHDAMYWYRQDPGQGLRLIYYSQIVNDFQKGDIAEGYSVSREKKESFPLTVTSAQKNPTAFYLCASSIKRDTGIAFGSGTRLTVV.